This T cell receptor beta chain comes out of a study of T cells in Graves' hyperthyroidism and ophthalmopathy. The wider study: The initial diagnosis was the point when peripheral blood was collected, ahead of any treatment.

Criteria for exclusion of patients were uncontrolled infection, other autoimmune disease, pregnancy or lactation. Diagnostic decisions used clinical symptoms, serum thyroxine and TRAb, thyroid ultrasound and orbital computed tomography. TCR beta CDR3 regions were amplified from RNA transcripts. The primer set for the first-round RT-PCR of the TCR CDR3 was HTBI. TCRdb reprocessed the multiplex PCR reads with MiXCR, giving one entry per CDR3 protein. The top ten hold less than 20% of the sample, which has around 690,000 distinct CDR3 sequences, roughly 17% seen once. This clonotype showed up just a few times. Its antigen remains unknown. Study-level results: Researchers found most expanded thyroid clonotypes above 0.001 in blood as well.

This CDR3 comprises 15 residues. Per germline, CDR1 DFQATT and CDR2 SNEGSKA (reference sequence). The V end was cut by 0 bases, the J end by 0 bases, with 9 bases between. This sequence originates from a man aged 45-65 years with Graves' hyperthyroidism. The material sequenced was blood. The V gene is TRBV20-1, the J gene TRBJ1-5, with D uncertain. Here the CDR3 DNA reads TGCAGTGCTAGAGACCAGGTGTTTAGCAATCAGCCCCAGCATTTT. Its protein product is CSARDQVFSNQPQHF.